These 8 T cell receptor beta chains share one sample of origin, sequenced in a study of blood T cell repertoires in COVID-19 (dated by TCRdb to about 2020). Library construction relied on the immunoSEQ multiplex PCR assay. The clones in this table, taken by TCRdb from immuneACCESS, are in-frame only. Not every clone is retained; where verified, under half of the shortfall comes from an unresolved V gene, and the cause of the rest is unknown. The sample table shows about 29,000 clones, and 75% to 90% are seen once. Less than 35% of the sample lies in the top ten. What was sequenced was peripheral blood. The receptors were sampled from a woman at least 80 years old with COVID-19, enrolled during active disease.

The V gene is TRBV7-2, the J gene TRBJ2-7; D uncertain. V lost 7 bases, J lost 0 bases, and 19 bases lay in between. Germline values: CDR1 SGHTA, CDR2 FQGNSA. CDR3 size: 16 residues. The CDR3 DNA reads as TGTGCCAGCACCCCCCGCGGTTGGCACACCTCCTACGAGCAGTACTTC. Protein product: CASTPRGWHTSYEQYF.

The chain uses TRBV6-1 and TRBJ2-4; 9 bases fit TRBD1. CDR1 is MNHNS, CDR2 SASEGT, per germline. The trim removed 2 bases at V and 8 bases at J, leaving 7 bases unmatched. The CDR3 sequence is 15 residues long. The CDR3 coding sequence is TGTGCCAGCAGTGAAACCCGGGACAGGGCTCACATTCAGTACTTC. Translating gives CASSETRDRAHIQYF.

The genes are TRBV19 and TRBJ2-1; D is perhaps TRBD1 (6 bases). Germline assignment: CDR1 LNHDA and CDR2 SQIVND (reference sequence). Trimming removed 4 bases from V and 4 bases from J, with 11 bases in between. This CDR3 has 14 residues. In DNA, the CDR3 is TGTGCCAGTAGTACTGGGGGCGGATACAATGAGCAGTTCTTC. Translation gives CASSTGGGYNEQFF.

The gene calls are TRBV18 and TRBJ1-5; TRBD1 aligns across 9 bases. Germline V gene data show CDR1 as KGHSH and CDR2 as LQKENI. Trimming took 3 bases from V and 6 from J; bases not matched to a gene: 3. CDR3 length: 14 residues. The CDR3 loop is CASSPTGGGQPQHF. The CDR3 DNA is TGTGCCAGCTCACCGACAGGGGGTGGTCAGCCCCAGCATTTT.

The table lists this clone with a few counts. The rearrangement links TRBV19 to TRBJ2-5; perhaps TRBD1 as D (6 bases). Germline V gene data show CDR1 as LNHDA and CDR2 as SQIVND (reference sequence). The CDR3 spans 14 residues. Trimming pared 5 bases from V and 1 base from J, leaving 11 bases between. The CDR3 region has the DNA TGTGCCAGTAGTCCAAGGACAGCCCAAGAGACCCAGTACTTC. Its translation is CASSPRTAQETQYF.

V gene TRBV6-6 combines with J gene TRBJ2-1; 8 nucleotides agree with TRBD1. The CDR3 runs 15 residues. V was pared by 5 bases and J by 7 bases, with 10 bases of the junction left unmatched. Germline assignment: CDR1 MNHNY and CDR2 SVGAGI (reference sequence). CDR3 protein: CASSEVGQGPNEQFF. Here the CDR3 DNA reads TGTGCCAGCAGTGAGGTTGGACAGGGACCGAATGAGCAGTTCTTC.

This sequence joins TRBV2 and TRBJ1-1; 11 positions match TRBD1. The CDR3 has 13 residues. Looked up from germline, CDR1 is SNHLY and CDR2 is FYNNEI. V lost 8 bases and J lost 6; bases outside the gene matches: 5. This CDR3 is CASGTGGVAEAFF. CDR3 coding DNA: TGTGCCAGCGGGACAGGGGGAGTCGCTGAAGCTTTCTTT.

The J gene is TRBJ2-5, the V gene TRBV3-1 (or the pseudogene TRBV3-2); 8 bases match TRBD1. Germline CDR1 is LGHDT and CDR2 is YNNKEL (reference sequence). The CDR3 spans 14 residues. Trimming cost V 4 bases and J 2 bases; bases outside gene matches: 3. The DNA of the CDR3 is TGTGCCAGCAGCCGTAACAGGGGGCAAGAGACCCAGTACTTC. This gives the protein CASSRNRGQETQYF.